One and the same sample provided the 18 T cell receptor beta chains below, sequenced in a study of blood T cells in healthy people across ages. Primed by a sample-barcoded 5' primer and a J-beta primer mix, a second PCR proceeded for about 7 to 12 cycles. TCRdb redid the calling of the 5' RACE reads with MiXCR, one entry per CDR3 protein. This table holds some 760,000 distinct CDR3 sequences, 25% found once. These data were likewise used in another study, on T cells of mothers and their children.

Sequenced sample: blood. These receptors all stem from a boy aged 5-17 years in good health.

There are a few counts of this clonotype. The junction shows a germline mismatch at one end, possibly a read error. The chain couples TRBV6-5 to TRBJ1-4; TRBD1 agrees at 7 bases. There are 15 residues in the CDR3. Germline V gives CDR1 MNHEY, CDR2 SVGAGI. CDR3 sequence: CASRYSTGRHEKLFF. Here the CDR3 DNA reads TGTGCCAGCAGGTACTCGACAGGGCGTCATGAAAAACTGTTTTTT.

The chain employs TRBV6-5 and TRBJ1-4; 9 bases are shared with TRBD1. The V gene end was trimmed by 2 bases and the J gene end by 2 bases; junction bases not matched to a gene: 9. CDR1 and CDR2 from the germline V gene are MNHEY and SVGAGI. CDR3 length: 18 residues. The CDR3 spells CASSYAPGTGPTNEKLFF. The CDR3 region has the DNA TGTGCCAGCAGTTACGCCCCCGGGACAGGGCCGACTAATGAAAAACTGTTTTTT.

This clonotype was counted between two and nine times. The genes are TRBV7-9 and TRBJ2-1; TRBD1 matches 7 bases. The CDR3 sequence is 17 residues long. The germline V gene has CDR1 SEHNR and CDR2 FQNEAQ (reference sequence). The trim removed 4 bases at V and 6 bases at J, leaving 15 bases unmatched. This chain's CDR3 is CASSWFLDRQGSNEQFF. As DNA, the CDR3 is TGTGCCAGCAGCTGGTTTTTGGACAGACAGGGATCCAATGAGCAGTTCTTC.

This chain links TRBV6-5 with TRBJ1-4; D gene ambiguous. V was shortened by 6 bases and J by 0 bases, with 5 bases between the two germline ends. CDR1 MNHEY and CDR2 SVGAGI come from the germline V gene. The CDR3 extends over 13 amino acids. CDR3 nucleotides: TGTGCCAGCAGGACAACAACTAATGAAAAACTGTTTTTT. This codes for CASRTTTNEKLFF.

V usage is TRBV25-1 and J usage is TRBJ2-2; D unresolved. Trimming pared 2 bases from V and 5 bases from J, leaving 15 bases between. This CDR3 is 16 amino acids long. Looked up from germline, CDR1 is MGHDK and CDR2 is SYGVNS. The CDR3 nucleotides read TGTGCCAGCAGTGAAATTTCGGCGTTCGGGACCGGGGAGCTGTTTTTT. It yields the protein CASSEISAFGTGELFF.

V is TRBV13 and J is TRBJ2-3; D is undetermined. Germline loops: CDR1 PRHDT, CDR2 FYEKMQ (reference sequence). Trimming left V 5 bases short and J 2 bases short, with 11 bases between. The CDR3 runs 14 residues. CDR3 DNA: TGTGCCAGCAGCCACCGAGGAACCACAGATACGCAGTATTTT. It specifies CASSHRGTTDTQYF. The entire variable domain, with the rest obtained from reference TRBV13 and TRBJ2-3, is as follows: AAGVIQSPRHLIKEKRETATLKCYPIPRHDTVYWYQQGPGQDPQFLISFYEKMQSDKGSIPDRFSAQQFSDYHSELNMSSLELGDSALYFCASSHRGTTDTQYFGPGTRLTVL.

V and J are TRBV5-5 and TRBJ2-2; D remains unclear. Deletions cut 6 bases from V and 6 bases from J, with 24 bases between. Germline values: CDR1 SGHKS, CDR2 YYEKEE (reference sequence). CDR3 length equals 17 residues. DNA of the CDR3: TGTGCCAGCATCACCTCGCAGGCTAGACTTGTATCCGGGGAGCTGTTTTTT. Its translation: CASITSQARLVSGELFF.

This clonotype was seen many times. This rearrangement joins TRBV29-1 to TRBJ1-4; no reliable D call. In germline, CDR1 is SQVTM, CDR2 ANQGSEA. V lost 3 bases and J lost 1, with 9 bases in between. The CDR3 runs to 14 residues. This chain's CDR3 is CSVEFRGTNEKLFF. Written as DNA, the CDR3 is TGCAGCGTTGAGTTCAGAGGAACTAATGAAAAACTGTTTTTT.

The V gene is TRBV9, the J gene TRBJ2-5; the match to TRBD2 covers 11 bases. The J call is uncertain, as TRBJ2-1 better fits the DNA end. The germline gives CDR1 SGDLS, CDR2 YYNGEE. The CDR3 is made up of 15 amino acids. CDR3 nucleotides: TGTGCCAGCAGCGTAATAGCGGGGGGGCCTAATGAGCAGTTCTTC. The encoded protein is CASSVIAGGPNEQFF.

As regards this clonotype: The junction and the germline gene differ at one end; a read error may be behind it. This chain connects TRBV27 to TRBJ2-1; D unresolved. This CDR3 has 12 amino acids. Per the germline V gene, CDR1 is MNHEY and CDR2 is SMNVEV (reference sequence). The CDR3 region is CASSSSGNGQFF. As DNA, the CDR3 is TGTGCCAGCAGTTCCTCGGGTAATGGGCAGTTCTTC.

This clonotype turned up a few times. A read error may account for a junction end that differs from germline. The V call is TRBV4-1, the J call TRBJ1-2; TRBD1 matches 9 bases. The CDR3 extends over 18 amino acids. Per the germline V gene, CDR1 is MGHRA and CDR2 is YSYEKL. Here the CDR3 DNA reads TGCGCCAGCAGCCAAGGCGGGACAGGGACTGCTTCTTACTATGACTACACCTTC. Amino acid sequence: CASSQGGTGTASYYDYTF.

CDR3 protein: CASSQAGTGAGGEKLFF. CDR3 bases: TGTGCCAGCAGCCAAGCGGGGACAGGGGCAGGAGGTGAAAAACTGTTTTTT. This chain connects TRBV4-2 to TRBJ1-4, with 10 nucleotides matching TRBD1. Germline CDR1 is LGHNA and CDR2 is YNFKEQ. CDR3 size: 17 residues. The V segment lost 1 base and the J segment 7 bases; nucleotides outside the gene matches: 9.

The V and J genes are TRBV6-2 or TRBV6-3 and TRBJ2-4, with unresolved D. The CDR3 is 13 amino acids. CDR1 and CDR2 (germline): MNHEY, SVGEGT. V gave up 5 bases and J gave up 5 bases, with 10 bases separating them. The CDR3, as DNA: TGTGCCAGCAGTCCGTTACACGAAAACATTCAGTACTTC. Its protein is CASSPLHENIQYF.

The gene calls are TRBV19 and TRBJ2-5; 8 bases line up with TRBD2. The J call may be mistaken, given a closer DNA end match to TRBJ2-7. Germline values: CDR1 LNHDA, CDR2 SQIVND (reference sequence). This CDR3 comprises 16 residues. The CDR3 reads CASSPTGGRFFHEQYF. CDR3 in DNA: TGTGCCAGTAGCCCGACTGGCGGGAGGTTCTTCCACGAGCAGTACTTC.

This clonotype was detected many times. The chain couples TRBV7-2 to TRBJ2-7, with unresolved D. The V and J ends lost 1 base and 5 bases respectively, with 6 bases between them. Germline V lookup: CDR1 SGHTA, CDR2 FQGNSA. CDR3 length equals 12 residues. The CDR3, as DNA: TGTGCCAGCAGCTTAGTAGGCGACGAGCAGTACTTC. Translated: CASSLVGDEQYF.

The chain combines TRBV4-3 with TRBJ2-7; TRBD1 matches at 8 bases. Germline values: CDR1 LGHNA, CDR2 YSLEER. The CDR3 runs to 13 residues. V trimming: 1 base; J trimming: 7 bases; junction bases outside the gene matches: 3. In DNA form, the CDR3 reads TGCGCCAGCAGCCAAGGGACAGGGAGGGAGCAGTACTTC. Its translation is CASSQGTGREQYF.

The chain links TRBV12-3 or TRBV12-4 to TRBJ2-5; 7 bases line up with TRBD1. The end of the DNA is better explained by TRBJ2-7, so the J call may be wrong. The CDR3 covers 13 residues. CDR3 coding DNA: TGTGCCAGCAGGGAGACAGGGATCAACGAGCAGTACTTC. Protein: CASRETGINEQYF.

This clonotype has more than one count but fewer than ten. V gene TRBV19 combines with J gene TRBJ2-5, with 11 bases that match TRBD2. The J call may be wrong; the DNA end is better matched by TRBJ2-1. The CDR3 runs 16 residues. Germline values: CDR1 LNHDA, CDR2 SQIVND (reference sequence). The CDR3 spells CASSSSLAGGYIEQFF. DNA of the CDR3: TGTGCCAGTAGTTCCTCCCTAGCGGGAGGTTATATTGAGCAGTTCTTC.